One sample yielded the 20 T cell receptor beta chains listed below, sequenced in a study of breast tumors, draining lymph nodes, adjacent tissues. Samples came from axillary lymph nodes draining the breast cancer. From the multiplex PCR reads, TCRdb called clonotypes with MiXCR, one entry per CDR3 protein. The sample carries 150,000 to 250,000 distinct CDR3 sequences, approximately 30% recorded once. Sequenced input: axillary lymph node tissue. These receptors were taken from a female donor with breast cancer. Some clones in this sample may be carry-over from other donors' samples.

In regard to this clonotype: A much larger clone differs from this one at a single base, so this may be a read error. The chain employs TRBV12-3 or TRBV12-4 and TRBJ2-2, with D possibly TRBD2 on 6 matching bases. The CDR3 runs 18 residues. Trimming pared 2 bases from V and 1 base from J, leaving 17 bases between. The CDR3: CASSLRFLVGGNTGELFF. For the CDR3, the DNA is TGTGCCAGCAGTTTAAGGTTCCTAGTGGGGGGGAACACCGGGGAGCTGTTTTTT.

This clonotype was detected many times. The V gene is TRBV20-1, the J gene TRBJ2-5; D not resolved. Trimming stripped 4 bases from V and 3 bases from J, with 9 bases between. CDR3 length equals 12 residues. Germline V gives CDR1 DFQATT, CDR2 SNEGSKA (reference sequence). In DNA, the CDR3 is TGCAGTGCTACACCGGCAGAAGAGACCCAGTACTTC. Its translation is CSATPAEETQYF.

This clonotype was detected ten times or more. CDR3 nucleotides: TGTGCCAGCAGTTTAGGGGTCAGCGGGGGGGCCGGGGAGCTGTTTTTT. Its translation is CASSLGVSGGAGELFF. The V call is TRBV12-3 or TRBV12-4, the J call TRBJ2-2, with 10 bases fitting TRBD2. Trimming cost V 1 base and J 6 bases; bases outside gene matches: 5. The length of the CDR3 is 16 residues.

About this clonotype itself: At one boundary the junction diverges from the germline segment, which might be a read error. This sequence joins TRBV2 and TRBJ1-6, with no clear D. The CDR3 extends over 14 amino acids. CDR1 and CDR2 (germline): SNHLY, FYNNEI. The CDR3 coding sequence is TGTGCCATCAGTGAGGCGACGGGTGGGACACCCCTCCACTTT. Encoded protein: CAISEATGGTPLHF.

This clonotype was counted between two and nine times. The chain links TRBV5-6 to TRBJ2-1; 7 bases match TRBD2. CDR3 length: 11 residues. The germline V gene has CDR1 SGHDT and CDR2 YYEEEE. J was trimmed by 14 bases and V by 4 bases; bases with no gene match: 6. CDR3 in DNA: TGTGCCAGCAGCACCGGGACTATAGAGTTCTTC. It specifies CASSTGTIEFF.

This clonotype was recorded at least ten times. The CDR3 DNA sequence: TGTGCCAGCAGCCAAGGCGGAGCTTATCACCTTCAAGAGACCCAGTACTTC. Translated, it gives CASSQGGAYHLQETQYF. The J gene is TRBJ2-5, the V gene TRBV3-1; D is undetermined. V shed 1 base and J shed 2 bases, with 17 bases lying between them. This CDR3 is 17 amino acids long. Germline-derived CDR1 and CDR2 are LGHDT and YNNKEL (reference sequence).

This clonotype was seen many times. V is TRBV5-6 and J is TRBJ2-2; D perhaps matches TRBD1 (5 bases). The CDR3 runs 16 residues. V was trimmed by 6 bases and J by 2 bases, leaving 17 bases between them. Germline-derived CDR1 and CDR2 are SGHDT and YYEEEE. The DNA for the CDR3 is TGTGCCAGCATCCCGTGGGGCGCGAGCAACACCGGGGAGCTGTTTTTT. Translation: CASIPWGASNTGELFF. Complete variable domain (other parts from reference TRBV5-6 and TRBJ2-2): DAGVTQSPTHLIKTRGQQVTLRCSPKSGHDTVSWYQQALGQGPQFIFQYYEEEERQRGNFPDRFSGHQFPNYSSELNVNALLLGDSALYLCASIPWGASNTGELFFGEGSRLTVL.

In this sample, this clonotype turned up a few times. The chain couples TRBV20-1 to TRBJ2-5, with TRBD1 matching 12 bases. CDR3 length: 15 residues. V was clipped by 0 bases and J by 10 bases; unmatched bases: 9. From germline, CDR1 is DFQATT and CDR2 SNEGSKA (reference sequence). The chain's CDR3 is CSARDRDRGRAIQYF. The CDR3 DNA reads as TGCAGTGCTAGAGATAGGGACAGGGGGCGCGCGATCCAGTACTTC.

This clonotype was counted between two and nine times. A much more abundant neighbour one base away suggests this may be a read error. V is TRBV20-1 and J is TRBJ2-1; 13 bases align to TRBD2. CDR3 size: 14 residues. The ends lost 3 bases at V and 9 bases at J; junction bases unmatched: 5. Germline V gene data show CDR1 as DFQATT and CDR2 as SNEGSKA (reference sequence). CDR3 residues: CSASGLAGVTEQFF. CDR3 coding DNA: TGCAGTGCTAGCGGACTAGCGGGGGTCACTGAGCAGTTCTTC.

As concerns this clonotype: A read error may explain this, as a much larger clone is one base away. The chain employs TRBV20-1 and TRBJ1-3; D uncertain. Trimming left V 6 bases short and J 0 bases short, with 24 bases between. Germline assignment: CDR1 DFQATT and CDR2 SNEGSKA (reference sequence). The CDR3 has 18 residues. CDR3 loop: CSAKRSTSQSYSGNTIYF. In DNA, the CDR3 is TGCAGTGCCAAGAGGTCAACTTCACAGTCCTACTCTGGAAACACCATATATTTT.

This clonotype occurred a few times. Without the conserved terminal phenylalanine or tryptophan, this CDR3 likely stems from a read error. This chain links TRBV4-3 with TRBJ2-7, with 8 bases identical to TRBD1. This CDR3 contains 14 residues. Germline V gene sequence: CDR1 LGHNA, CDR2 YSLEER. After removal of 3 bases from V and 3 bases from J, the junction contained 4 bases not matched to a gene. CDR3 sequence reads: CASSQQGTGYEQYI. The CDR3 DNA reads as TGCGCCAGCAGCCAGCAAGGGACAGGCTACGAGCAGTACATC.

This clonotype was found many times. The chain has TRBV4-1 and TRBJ2-3; no reliable D call. Trimming pared 0 bases from V and 0 bases from J, leaving 10 bases between. This CDR3 comprises 16 residues. Looked up from germline, CDR1 is MGHRA and CDR2 is YSYEKL. The CDR3 spells CASSQDSLTSTDTQYF. Written as DNA, the CDR3 is TGCGCCAGCAGCCAAGACAGTCTAACAAGCACAGATACGCAGTATTTT.

Many counts were recorded for this clonotype. The chain combines TRBV19 with TRBJ1-5, with D unclear. Between the trimmed V and J ends, which lost 5 bases and 0 bases, there was a span of 11 bases. CDR1 is LNHDA and CDR2 is SQIVND in the germline V gene (reference sequence). The CDR3 consists of 15 residues. This CDR3 reads CASSPEGVSNQPQHF. In nucleotides, the CDR3 is TGTGCCAGTAGTCCGGAGGGTGTTAGCAATCAGCCCCAGCATTTT.

The chain links TRBV6-1 to TRBJ2-1, with 13 bases aligning to TRBD2. Germline CDR1 reads MNHNS; CDR2 reads SASEGT. This CDR3 spans 15 amino acids. J was trimmed by 6 bases and V by 6 bases; bases with no gene match: 5. CDR3 sequence reads: CASRLTSGGFNEQFF. In nucleotides, the CDR3 is TGTGCCAGCAGACTGACTAGCGGGGGGTTCAATGAGCAGTTCTTC.

This clonotype has a count of ten or more. The V gene is TRBV5-4, the J gene TRBJ1-2; 7 bases are a match to TRBD1. CDR3 length equals 14 residues. V was pared by 4 bases and J by 2 bases, with 5 bases of the junction left unmatched. CDR1 SGHNT and CDR2 YYREEE come from the germline V gene (reference sequence). The CDR3 sequence: CASSPGGQNYGYTF. DNA of the CDR3: TGTGCCAGCAGCCCGGGGGGACAGAACTATGGCTACACCTTC.

This clonotype occurred a few times. A much larger clone sits a single nucleotide away, making a read error possible. The chain carries TRBV6-2 or TRBV6-3 and TRBJ2-7, with a possible D match to TRBD2 (5 bases). The CDR3 is made up of 15 amino acids. Germline V gene data show CDR1 as MNHEY and CDR2 as SVGEGT. V was clipped by 5 bases and J by 3 bases, with 17 bases between them. CDR3 region: CASSHKWARDYEQYF. CDR3 DNA: TGTGCCAGCAGTCACAAATGGGCCCGGGACTACGAGCAGTACTTC.

This sequence joins TRBV24-1 and TRBJ1-5; TRBD1 is a possible D gene (6 bases). V was pared by 4 bases and J by 3 bases, with 12 bases between. CDR1 KGHDR and CDR2 SFDVKD come from the germline V gene. CDR3 length: 15 residues. As DNA, the CDR3 is TGTGCCACCAGTGACGCCAGGGGCGTCAATCAGCCCCAGCATTTT. It yields the protein CATSDARGVNQPQHF.

This clonotype has ten or more counts. The gene calls are TRBV20-1 and TRBJ2-1; weak D call: TRBD2 (7 bases). The CDR3 spans 15 residues. The germline gives CDR1 DFQATT, CDR2 SNEGSKA (reference sequence). V was pared by 5 bases and J by 1 base, with 15 bases between. CDR3 nucleotides: TGCAGTGCTCCGGGGGCGGGAGTGTCCTACAATGAGCAGTTCTTC. Amino acids: CSAPGAGVSYNEQFF.

The gene calls are TRBV28 and TRBJ2-3; 7 bases are shared with TRBD2. J was trimmed by 4 bases and V by 6 bases; bases with no gene match: 10. CDR3 length equals 15 residues. Germline V gene data show CDR1 as MDHEN and CDR2 as SYDVKM. In DNA form, the CDR3 reads TGTGCCAGCAGCTCCGGGGGGAGCGACTCAGATACGCAGTATTTT. It specifies CASSSGGSDSDTQYF.

About this clonotype itself: A much bigger clone sits one base away, suggesting this may be a read error. The chain carries TRBV5-4 and TRBJ1-3; D not certain. CDR3 length: 12 residues. The V gene's germline CDR1 is SGHNT and CDR2 YYREEE (reference sequence). The chain's CDR3 is CASTSPGTTIYF. As DNA, the CDR3 is TGTGCCAGCACGTCCCCTGGAACCACCATATATTTT.